These 15 T cell receptor beta chains originate from one sample sequenced in a study of cytomegalovirus exposure and HLA in healthy donors. Vbeta (60) and Jbeta (13) primers were used in the PCR. The table came from immunoSEQ multiplex PCR; TCRdb's copy has only in-frame clones and leaves some out. The table has 140,000 to 150,000 clones, roughly 80% seen once. Sequenced sample: PBMCs. The receptors originated from a woman in her 30s in good health and CMV-seronegative.

V usage is TRBV5-1 and J usage is TRBJ1-1, with 7 bases fitting TRBD1. Looked up from germline, CDR1 is SGHRS and CDR2 is YFSETQ. The CDR3 covers 16 residues. The J segment lost 1 base and the V segment lost 0 bases, leaving 6 bases of the junction unmatched. This CDR3 is CASSLGGNRGNTEAFF. The CDR3 DNA follows: TGCGCCAGCAGCTTGGGGGGGAACAGGGGGAACACTGAAGCTTTCTTT.

J is TRBJ2-7 and V is TRBV27; tentative D call: TRBD1 (5 bases). Germline-derived CDR1 and CDR2 are MNHEY and SMNVEV (reference sequence). Trimming shortened V by 4 bases and J by 3 bases, and 16 bases separated the two germline ends. There are 15 residues in the CDR3. The CDR3 sequence: CASSSGPGIGYEQYF. The DNA for the CDR3 is TGTGCCAGCAGTTCCGGACCAGGGATCGGCTACGAGCAGTACTTC.

The chain recombines TRBV5-1 with TRBJ2-1, with 9 bases fitting TRBD2. The ends lost 2 bases at V and 13 bases at J; junction bases unmatched: 4. The CDR3 contains 12 residues. In germline, CDR1 is SGHRS, CDR2 YFSETQ. The CDR3 region has the DNA TGCGCCAGCAGCTTAGAAGCGGGAGGACAGTTCTTC. It yields the protein CASSLEAGGQFF.

The rearrangement uses TRBV28 and TRBJ2-1; 9 bases are a match to TRBD2. V shed 4 bases, J shed 3 bases, and the junction held 19 bases outside the gene matches. This CDR3 comprises 20 residues. Germline lookup yields CDR1 MDHEN and CDR2 SYDVKM. CDR3: CASSSSGATSAGRIYNEQFF. CDR3 nucleotides: TGTGCCAGCAGTTCTAGCGGGGCGACTAGCGCGGGAAGAATCTACAATGAGCAGTTCTTC.

The rearrangement joins TRBV30 to TRBJ2-5; D gene ambiguous. Germline values: CDR1 GTSNPN, CDR2 SVGIG (reference sequence). CDR3 length: 13 amino acids. The V gene lost 0 bases and the J gene lost 5 bases, with 10 bases spanning the gap. The CDR3 is CAWSVAEAETQYF. The CDR3 DNA follows: TGTGCCTGGAGTGTGGCCGAAGCGGAGACCCAGTACTTC.

The V call is TRBV19, the J call TRBJ1-5, with 10 bases matching TRBD1. With V trimmed by 3 bases and J by 5 bases, 4 bases remained unmatched. This CDR3 has 15 amino acids. Germline CDR1 and CDR2: LNHDA and SQIVND (reference sequence). The CDR3 DNA reads as TGTGCCAGTAGTATCTCGGGACAGGGGTATCAGCCCCAGCATTTT. As protein: CASSISGQGYQPQHF.

The J gene is TRBJ1-4, the V gene TRBV21-1. TRBV21-1 is a pseudogene segment. There are 16 residues in the CDR3. For the CDR3, the DNA is TGTGCCAGCAGCAAAGGGACCGGGGATTGGCGTGAAAAACTGTTTTTT. Its protein product is CASSKGTGDWREKLFF.

The chain employs TRBV7-7 and TRBJ2-2, with D perhaps TRBD2 (7 bases). Germline CDR1 reads SSHAT; CDR2 reads FNYEAQ (reference sequence). The CDR3 is made up of 15 amino acids. Deletions cut 4 bases from V and 7 bases from J, with 16 bases between. The CDR3: CASSSSGGHGGELFF. CDR3 bases: TGTGCCAGCAGCTCCTCGGGGGGCCATGGCGGGGAGCTGTTTTTT.

The chain has TRBV11-1 and TRBJ1-1; 7 bases line up with TRBD1. The trim removed 5 bases at V and 1 base at J, leaving 16 bases unmatched. The V gene's germline CDR1 is SGHAT and CDR2 FQDESV (reference sequence). CDR3 size: 18 residues. The CDR3 DNA reads TGTGCCAGCAGCCTAAATAGGTGGGGGACAGCAAGGAACACTGAAGCTTTCTTT. Encoded protein: CASSLNRWGTARNTEAFF.

This clone was recorded a few times. The chain couples TRBV19 to TRBJ1-5, with D tentatively TRBD1 (5 bases). The germline CDR1 and CDR2 sequences are LNHDA and SQIVND (reference sequence). The V end was cut by 0 bases, the J end by 1 base, with 10 bases between. CDR3 length: 16 amino acids. This CDR3 reads CASSIDGTRSNQPQHF. CDR3 in DNA: TGTGCCAGTAGTATAGATGGGACTAGAAGCAATCAGCCCCAGCATTTT.

This clone came up once. J is TRBJ2-1 and V is TRBV27, with 10 bases identical to TRBD1. J lost 1 base, V lost 5 bases, and 14 bases had no gene match. Germline V gives CDR1 MNHEY, CDR2 SMNVEV (reference sequence). CDR3 length equals 19 residues. The CDR3 DNA is TGTGCCAGCAGTATTATGTATGGGACAGGGGAGGGTTCCTACAATGAGCAGTTCTTC. Translation gives CASSIMYGTGEGSYNEQFF.

This clone was detected only a few times. This chain links TRBV5-1 with TRBJ2-7; 9 bases fit TRBD2. Germline loops: CDR1 SGHRS, CDR2 YFSETQ. This CDR3 is built from 14 residues. The V segment lost 4 bases and the J segment 7 bases; nucleotides outside the gene matches: 9. The CDR3 nucleotides are TGCGCCAGCAGCGCTGGGACTAGCCCCCAGGAGCAGTACTTC. This codes for CASSAGTSPQEQYF.

The chain couples TRBV7-3 to TRBJ1-1; 11 nucleotides align to TRBD1. This CDR3 is 14 amino acids long. From germline, CDR1 is SGHTA and CDR2 FQGTGA. V shed 5 bases, J shed 4 bases, and the junction held 3 bases outside the gene matches. CDR3: CASSQGTGGTEAFF. The CDR3 DNA reads TGTGCCAGCAGCCAGGGGACAGGGGGCACTGAAGCTTTCTTT.

A remark on this clone: The sample contains more than one DNA sequence encoding this CDR3. The V and J genes are TRBV5-4 and TRBJ2-1, with D possibly TRBD1 on 6 matching bases. CDR3 length: 13 residues. The germline gives CDR1 SGHNT, CDR2 YYREEE (reference sequence). With 4 bases removed from V and 8 bases from J, the gap between germline ends came to 13 bases. This CDR3 reads CASSATGGDEQFF. DNA for the CDR3: TGTGCCAGCAGCGCGACAGGCGGCGATGAGCAGTTCTTC.

This rearrangement joins TRBV5-1 to TRBJ1-1; TRBD1 is a possible D gene (5 bases). The CDR3 has 14 residues. V was clipped by 3 bases and J by 0 bases, with 9 bases between them. From germline, CDR1 is SGHRS and CDR2 YFSETQ. In DNA, the CDR3 is TGCGCCAGCAGCTCGGACAACATGAACACTGAAGCTTTCTTT. Its protein is CASSSDNMNTEAFF.